Presented here are 29 T cell receptor beta chains from one specimen sequenced in a study of cytomegalovirus exposure and HLA in healthy donors. The PCR made use of 60 Vbeta and 13 Jbeta primers. This table comes from immunoSEQ multiplex PCR, and its TCRdb copy is limited to in-frame clones, with some not included. The sample shows fewer than 200,000 clones, around 72% of them seen only once. Sequencing was done on a sample of PBMCs. These receptor sequences come from a man aged 18 to 30 in good health and CMV-seronegative.

The chain is built from TRBV7-6 and TRBJ2-2, with 9 bases matching TRBD2. Trimming cost V 3 bases and J 4 bases; bases outside gene matches: 21. CDR1 and CDR2 (germline): SGHVS, FNYEAQ. The CDR3 is 21 amino acids. CDR3: CASSFFSPGLAPRDGTGELFF. CDR3 nucleotides: TGTGCCAGCAGCTTTTTCAGCCCGGGACTAGCCCCGAGGGACGGCACCGGGGAGCTGTTTTTT.

Only one count was recorded for this clone. The chain is built from TRBV28 and TRBJ1-1; D is unresolved. Trimming left V 3 bases short and J 4 bases short, with 9 bases between. Looked up from germline, CDR1 is MDHEN and CDR2 is SYDVKM. CDR3 length: 13 residues. This CDR3 reads CASSFEGSTEAFF. Written as DNA, the CDR3 is TGTGCCAGCAGTTTCGAAGGGAGCACTGAAGCTTTCTTT.

V gene TRBV5-8 combines with J gene TRBJ1-3; D may be TRBD1 (6 bases). V was cut by 0 bases and J by 0 bases, with 10 bases left in between. The germline CDR1 and CDR2 sequences are SGHTS and YDEGEE. CDR3 length: 16 amino acids. CDR3 sequence reads: CASSLGDNYSGNTIYF. For the CDR3, the DNA is TGTGCCAGCAGCTTGGGGGACAATTACTCTGGAAACACCATATATTTT.

V and J are TRBV19 and TRBJ2-5, with 9 positions matching TRBD2. The DNA end favors TRBJ2-7, so the J call may be wrong. Germline values: CDR1 LNHDA, CDR2 SQIVND (reference sequence). CDR3 length: 15 amino acids. The CDR3, as DNA: TGTGCCAGTAGAGGGCTAGCGGGACGTGTGAACGAGCAGTACTTC. Its translation is CASRGLAGRVNEQYF.

The chain couples TRBV4-1 to TRBJ2-5, with a possible D match to TRBD1 (5 bases). Germline V gene data show CDR1 as MGHRA and CDR2 as YSYEKL. With 1 base removed from V and 1 base from J, the gap between germline ends came to 16 bases. The CDR3 contains 17 residues. The CDR3 DNA follows: TGCGCCAGCAGCCAAGTTCAGTGGAAGGGGCGCCAAGAGACCCAGTACTTC. As protein: CASSQVQWKGRQETQYF.

This clone appeared once. This chain links TRBV4-3 with TRBJ1-2; the match to TRBD1 covers 9 bases. The CDR3 is 18 residues long. V lost 1 base, J lost 8 bases, and 17 bases stayed unmatched. Germline values: CDR1 LGHNA, CDR2 YSLEER. The DNA of the CDR3 is TGCGCCAGCAGCCAAGCCCGTCGGAGGGACAGGGTATTAGAGGGCTACACCTTC. It codes for CASSQARRRDRVLEGYTF.

J is TRBJ2-7 and V is TRBV9, with 8 bases lining up with TRBD1. The V and J ends lost 0 bases and 6 bases, in that order; junction bases with no gene match: 5. The CDR3 length is 14 residues. Germline CDR1 and CDR2: SGDLS and YYNGEE. The CDR3 region is CASSVDPDRGEQYF. The DNA of the CDR3 is TGTGCCAGCAGCGTAGACCCAGACAGGGGCGAGCAGTACTTC.

The V gene is TRBV20-1, the J gene TRBJ2-5, with D possibly matching TRBD1 (6 bases). V gave up 5 bases and J gave up 10 bases, with 11 bases separating them. Looked up from germline, CDR1 is DFQATT and CDR2 is SNEGSKA (reference sequence). The CDR3 length is 10 residues. CDR3 protein: CSASQGSQYF. DNA for the CDR3: TGCAGTGCTTCTCAGGGGAGCCAGTACTTC.

The V call is TRBV29-1, the J call TRBJ1-1; 12 bases agree with TRBD1. This CDR3 has 14 residues. Germline assignment: CDR1 SQVTM and CDR2 ANQGSEA. The V gene end was trimmed by 4 bases and the J gene end by 8 bases; junction bases not matched to a gene: 8. This CDR3 reads CSVVGGDRGPEAFF. CDR3 coding DNA: TGCAGCGTTGTTGGTGGGGACAGGGGGCCCGAAGCTTTCTTT.

V and J are TRBV4-1 and TRBJ1-1; perhaps TRBD1 as D (5 bases). Trimming left V 0 bases short and J 0 bases short, with 26 bases between. Germline V lookup: CDR1 MGHRA, CDR2 YSYEKL. The CDR3 spans 21 residues. In nucleotides, the CDR3 is TGCGCCAGCAGCCAAGAGGGGCGGACGCCCTCCCACTTTTTAATGAACACTGAAGCTTTCTTT. The encoded protein is CASSQEGRTPSHFLMNTEAFF.

The sample holds a few counts of this clone. The chain employs TRBV7-9 and TRBJ1-5, with 7 bases matching TRBD1. The CDR3 contains 14 residues. V gave up 4 bases and J gave up 5 bases; unmatched junction bases: 5. Looked up from germline, CDR1 is SEHNR and CDR2 is FQNEAQ (reference sequence). CDR3 coding DNA: TGTGCCAGCAGCTCCACAGGGGAGTATCAGCCCCAGCATTTT. It translates to CASSSTGEYQPQHF.

V is TRBV4-3 and J is TRBJ1-1, with TRBD1 as a possible D gene (6 bases). V shed 1 base and J shed 7 bases, with 10 bases lying between them. The CDR3 contains 13 residues. Germline CDR1 reads LGHNA; CDR2 reads YSLEER. The CDR3 protein is CASSQGGGFEAFF. The CDR3 DNA sequence: TGCGCCAGCAGCCAAGGGGGGGGCTTTGAAGCTTTCTTT.

The count of this clone is one. The gene calls are TRBV7-8 and TRBJ2-7; 9 positions agree with TRBD1. CDR1 is SGHVS, CDR2 FQNEAQ, per germline. This CDR3 is built from 15 residues. V shed 1 base and J 3 bases; nucleotides not matched to a gene: 4. The DNA of the CDR3 is TGTGCCAGCAGCTTAGGTCCGGACAGGGGCTACGAGCAGTACTTC. Amino acids: CASSLGPDRGYEQYF.

The rearrangement uses TRBV5-1 and TRBJ2-7; 8 positions agree with TRBD2. Unmatched junction bases numbered 3, after V lost 0 bases and J lost 1 base. Per germline, CDR1 SGHRS and CDR2 YFSETQ. The CDR3 contains 15 residues. CDR3 nucleotides: TGCGCCAGCAGCTTGGATCCTAGCGGGTCCTACGAGCAGTACTTC. Its protein is CASSLDPSGSYEQYF.

This chain joins TRBV4-1 and TRBJ2-1; 10 bases align to TRBD2. The germline V gene encodes CDR1 MGHRA and CDR2 YSYEKL. V trimming: 0 bases; J trimming: 4 bases; junction bases outside the gene matches: 6. The CDR3 covers 17 residues. The CDR3 nucleotides read TGCGCCAGCAGCCAAGATCGGGCGACTAGCGGGTACAATGAGCAGTTCTTC. This codes for CASSQDRATSGYNEQFF.

This rearrangement joins TRBV9 to TRBJ2-1; 10 nucleotides align to TRBD2. Trimming took 1 base from V and 6 from J; bases not matched to a gene: 7. In germline, CDR1 is SGDLS, CDR2 YYNGEE. The CDR3 runs to 16 residues. The CDR3 region is CASSVLSGRSPNEQFF. Written as DNA, the CDR3 is TGTGCCAGCAGCGTACTTAGCGGGAGGAGCCCCAATGAGCAGTTCTTC.

V is TRBV7-2 and J is TRBJ1-1; D may be TRBD1 (5 bases). The CDR3 has 16 residues. Germline V gene data show CDR1 as SGHTA and CDR2 as FQGNSA. The V gene lost 4 bases and the J gene lost 5 bases, with 20 bases spanning the gap. This chain's CDR3 is CASSSPRSGVRTEAFF. In nucleotides, the CDR3 is TGTGCCAGCAGCTCCCCCAGGTCGGGGGTAAGGACTGAAGCTTTCTTT.

V is TRBV7-9 and J is TRBJ2-3; D unclear. The germline V gene has CDR1 SEHNR and CDR2 FQNEAQ (reference sequence). CDR3 length: 14 residues. V lost 1 base and J 1 base, leaving 6 bases between the germline ends. Written as DNA, the CDR3 is TGTGCCAGCAGCTTAGGTGCGGGCACAGATACGCAGTATTTT. Translation gives CASSLGAGTDTQYF.

The rearrangement links TRBV7-6 to TRBJ2-2, with a weak D call TRBD2 (6 bases). The length of the CDR3 is 14 residues. Trimming cost V 6 bases and J 4 bases, with 12 bases left between them. Germline V lookup: CDR1 SGHVS, CDR2 FNYEAQ. The CDR3 region has the DNA TGTGCCAGCAGAAGATCCGGGGGCACCGGGGAGCTGTTTTTT. Protein: CASRRSGGTGELFF.

This rearrangement joins TRBV28 to TRBJ2-3; D possibly corresponds to TRBD2 (6 bases). The CDR3 extends over 15 amino acids. CDR1 is MDHEN and CDR2 is SYDVKM in the germline V gene. V dropped 1 base and J dropped 2 bases, with 10 bases sitting between them. CDR3: CASSLSGGTTDTQYF. The CDR3 bases are TGTGCCAGCAGTTTATCCGGGGGAACCACAGATACGCAGTATTTT.

The gene calls are TRBV10-2 and TRBJ2-3; 14 nucleotides agree with TRBD2. The CDR3 is made up of 15 amino acids. CDR1 WSHSY and CDR2 SAAADI come from the germline V gene. V lost 6 bases to trimming and J lost 4 bases; unmatched junction nucleotides: 3. As DNA, the CDR3 is TGCGCCAGCAGGGGGACTAGCGGGAGCCCAGATACGCAGTATTTT. Its translation is CASRGTSGSPDTQYF.

With regard to this clone: Compared with germline, one end of the junction differs, possibly owing to a read error. V usage is TRBV7-9 and J usage is TRBJ2-1; TRBD1 might be the D (5 bases). The CDR3 contains 16 residues. Germline V CDR1 and CDR2: SEHNR, FQNEAQ (reference sequence). The CDR3 bases are TGTTCCAGCACCCCTTCCTACGGTGGGGCTTACAATGAGCAGTTCTTC. This sequence encodes CSSTPSYGGAYNEQFF. Full variable domain (outside the CDR3, taken from reference TRBV7-9 and TRBJ2-1): DTGVSQNPRHKITKRGQNVTFRCDPISEHNRLYWYRQTLGQGPEFLTYFQNEAQLEKSRLLSDRFSAERPKGSFSTLEIQRTEQGDSAMYLCSSTPSYGGAYNEQFFGPGTRLTVL.

The chain is built from TRBV27 and TRBJ2-5; D perhaps matches TRBD2 (6 bases). TRBJ2-7 explains the end of the DNA better; the J call may be wrong. The CDR3 has 15 residues. Germline lookup yields CDR1 MNHEY and CDR2 SMNVEV (reference sequence). The CDR3 loop reads CASTPGAAGWSEQYF. The CDR3 nucleotides are TGTGCCAGCACCCCCGGTGCAGCGGGTTGGAGCGAGCAGTACTTC.

This clone was found many times. V gene TRBV7-2 combines with J gene TRBJ1-5; TRBD1 matches 8 bases. Looked up from germline, CDR1 is SGHTA and CDR2 is FQGNSA. With V trimmed by 2 bases and J by 6 bases, 3 bases remained unmatched. The CDR3 has 14 amino acids. CDR3 DNA sequence: TGTGCCAGCAGCTTAACGACAGGGGTTCAGCCCCAGCATTTT. Residues: CASSLTTGVQPQHF.

The rearrangement uses TRBV6-4 and TRBJ2-3, with 9 nucleotides matching TRBD1. The CDR3 has 13 residues. V gave up 5 bases and J gave up 5 bases; unmatched junction bases: 2. The germline CDR1 and CDR2 sequences are MRHNA and SNTAGT. In nucleotides, the CDR3 is TGTGCCAGCAGTACAGGGGGCAAAGATACGCAGTATTTT. This gives the protein CASSTGGKDTQYF.

The chain carries TRBV6-5 and TRBJ2-7; 12 positions agree with TRBD2. Unmatched junction bases numbered 5, after V lost 6 bases and J lost 2 bases. There are 15 residues in the CDR3. The germline V gene has CDR1 MNHEY and CDR2 SVGAGI. The CDR3 DNA is TGTGCCAGCAGCCTCCGGACTAGCGGGACCTACGAGCAGTACTTC. It yields the protein CASSLRTSGTYEQYF.

The gene calls are TRBV6-6 and TRBJ1-2; unclear D gene. The CDR3 is made up of 14 amino acids. The V end lost 2 bases, the J end lost 7 bases, and 14 bases lay between the germline ends. Per germline, CDR1 MNHNY and CDR2 SVGAGI (reference sequence). Written as DNA, the CDR3 is TGTGCCAGCAGTTACGGCCATAATCCAGGTGGCTACACCTTC. This gives the protein CASSYGHNPGGYTF.

This chain joins TRBV2 and TRBJ1-5, with D unclear. The ends were cut back, 3 bases at V and 5 bases at J, with 8 bases in the middle. The CDR3 totals 13 residues. From germline, CDR1 is SNHLY and CDR2 FYNNEI. In DNA, the CDR3 is TGTGCCAGCAGTGACGAAGTAGATCAGCCCCAGCATTTT. This translates into CASSDEVDQPQHF.

This chain uses TRBV7-9 with TRBJ1-1; D call uncertain. Trimming removed 5 bases from V and 1 base from J, with 11 bases in between. The germline V gene encodes CDR1 SEHNR and CDR2 FQNEAQ (reference sequence). This CDR3 is 14 amino acids long. Here the CDR3 DNA reads TGTGCCAGCAGCATAGGACGGGAGAACACTGAAGCTTTCTTT. It is translated as CASSIGRENTEAFF.